This is a list of T cell receptor beta chains from one sample in a study of cytomegalovirus exposure and HLA in healthy donors. Profiling relied on immunoSEQ multiplex PCR, and the TCRdb table lists in-frame clones only, not all of them. The table has about 95,000 clones, 81% seen once. Sequencing input: PBMCs. The receptor source for this set is a woman aged 70 to 79 in good health and CMV-seropositive. Each CDR3 is given with its conserved first and last residue. D genes are given only for firm matches. Clone size appears in some rows only: once, few, many, or a class for an expanded clone.

v_gene	d_gene	abundance	j_gene	CDR3aa	CDR3nt
TRBV5-4	-	-	TRBJ2-3	CASSLEGGGDTQYF	TGTGCCAGCAGCTTGGAGGGTGGGGGCGATACGCAGTATTTT
TRBV9	TRBD1	-	TRBJ1-1	CASSVGKDRGRVWGEGLNTEAFF	TGTGCCAGCAGCGTAGGGAAAGACAGGGGGCGGGTGTGGGGTGAAGGTCTGAACACTGAAGCTTTCTTT
TRBV19	-	-	TRBJ1-4	CASNRDTNEKLFF	TGTGCCAGTAATCGGGATACTAATGAAAAACTGTTTTTT
TRBV30	-	-	TRBJ1-1	CAWSKQGNTEAFF	TGTGCCTGGAGTAAACAGGGAAACACTGAAGCTTTCTTT
TRBV20-1	-	-	TRBJ2-1	CSAAPQEEQFF	TGCAGTGCTGCCCCCCAAGAGGAGCAGTTCTTC
TRBV28	-	-	TRBJ2-3	CASSLGGKGTDTQYF	TGTGCCAGCAGCTTAGGCGGGAAGGGCACAGATACGCAGTATTTT
TRBV7-9	-	-	TRBJ2-3	CASGNTDTQYF	TGTGCCAGCGGCAATACAGATACGCAGTATTTT
TRBV7-2	-	-	TRBJ2-3	CASSLDYTDTQYF	TGTGCCAGCAGCTTAGACTACACAGATACGCAGTATTTT
TRBV28	TRBD1	-	TRBJ1-1	CASSPGQGTEAFF	TGTGCCAGCAGTCCCGGACAGGGTACTGAAGCTTTCTTT
TRBV7-2	TRBD1	-	TRBJ2-1	CASRQGDEQFF	TGTGCCAGCAGACAGGGGGATGAGCAGTTCTTC
TRBV6-8	TRBD2	-	TRBJ2-3	CASRPGTSGVTQYF	TGTGCCAGCAGACCGGGGACTAGCGGAGTTACGCAGTATTTT
TRBV7-2	TRBD2	-	TRBJ2-1	CASRLAATSVNEQFF	TGTGCCAGCAGACTCGCGGCGACTAGCGTGAATGAGCAGTTCTTC
TRBV21-1	-	-	TRBJ1-2	CASSKGPGGARGYTF	TGTGCCAGCAGCAAAGGACCTGGGGGGGCGCGAGGCTACACCTTC
TRBV29-1	-	once	TRBJ1-1	CSARIQGTEAFF	TGCAGCGCTAGAATACAGGGCACTGAAGCTTTCTTT
TRBV18	TRBD2	-	TRBJ2-5	CASSTREGPGETQYF	TGTGCCAGCTCCACCCGGGAGGGGCCCGGAGAGACCCAGTACTTC
TRBV5-1	TRBD1	-	TRBJ1-1	CASSLVGRGLVTEAFF	TGCGCCAGCAGCTTGGTGGGCAGGGGGCTGGTCACTGAAGCTTTCTTT
TRBV19	-	-	TRBJ1-2	CASSRQGKANYGYTF	TGTGCCAGTAGTAGGCAGGGGAAAGCGAACTATGGCTACACCTTC
TRBV7-2	TRBD1	few	TRBJ2-5	CASRRTFDRGETQYF	TGCGCCAGCAGGCGAACGTTCGACAGGGGAGAGACCCAGTACTTC
TRBV7-6	-	-	TRBJ1-3	CASSFRTIYGPSGNTIYF	TGTGCCAGCAGCTTTCGTACGATATATGGCCCCTCTGGAAACACCATATATTTT
TRBV7-8	TRBD1	-	TRBJ2-1	CASSPRGHEQFF	TGTGCCAGCAGCCCCAGGGGGCATGAGCAGTTCTTC
TRBV11-3	-	-	TRBJ2-1	CASSLSQGAYNEQFF	TGTGCCAGCAGCTTAAGTCAGGGCGCTTACAATGAGCAGTTCTTC
TRBV7-9	-	once	TRBJ1-2	CASSRGGTNYGYTF	TGTGCCAGCAGCCGTGGGGGGACTAACTATGGCTACACCTTC
TRBV7-2	TRBD1	few	TRBJ1-3	CASSFRTGGNTIYF	TGTGCCAGCAGCTTCCGGACAGGGGGAAACACCATATATTTT
TRBV30	-	few	TRBJ1-1	CAWLIMAVNTEAFF	TGTGCCTGGCTTATAATGGCGGTGAACACTGAAGCTTTCTTT
TRBV5-5	-	-	TRBJ2-7	CASSRLTNSYEQYF	TGTGCCAGCAGCCGTCTGACTAACTCCTACGAGCAGTACTTC
TRBV5-4	TRBD1	-	TRBJ1-3	CATSPARDRKSSGNTIYF	TGTGCCACTTCTCCCGCCCGGGACAGAAAATCCTCTGGAAACACCATATATTTT
TRBV28	TRBD2	-	TRBJ2-1	CASSFPSGRRSSYNEQFF	TGTGCCAGCAGTTTCCCTAGCGGGAGGCGAAGCTCCTACAATGAGCAGTTCTTC
TRBV30	-	-	TRBJ2-5	CAWRAGSQETQYF	TGTGCCTGGAGGGCAGGCAGCCAAGAGACCCAGTACTTC
TRBV21-1	-	-	TRBJ1-5	CASSKEDRSYSNQPQHF	TGTGCCAGCAGCAAAGAGGACAGGAGCTATAGCAATCAGCCCCAGCATTTT
TRBV6-1	TRBD1	-	TRBJ1-4	CASSRGQGEGKLFF	TGTGCCAGCAGTCGAGGACAGGGCGAGGGTAAACTGTTTTTT
TRBV7-2	-	-	TRBJ1-2	CASSANAGNYGYTF	TGTGCCAGCAGCGCGAATGCAGGGAACTATGGCTACACCTTC
TRBV7-9	-	-	TRBJ1-4	CASSLAGGNEKLFF	TGTGCCAGCAGCTTAGCCGGGGGGAATGAAAAACTGTTTTTT
TRBV18	-	few	TRBJ1-3	CASSPPSVSGNTIYF	TGTGCCAGCTCACCACCGTCGGTCTCTGGAAACACCATATATTTT
TRBV19	TRBD2	-	TRBJ2-7	CASSFGLAVFYEQYF	TGTGCCAGTAGTTTCGGACTAGCGGTTTTCTACGAGCAGTACTTC
TRBV11-2	TRBD2	-	TRBJ2-2	CASSGTSGNTGELFF	TGTGCCAGCAGCGGGACTAGCGGGAACACCGGGGAGCTGTTTTTT
TRBV7-8	-	-	TRBJ2-3	CASSLVRSREKNRDTQYF	TGTGCCAGCAGCTTAGTAAGGAGCCGGGAAAAGAACCGTGATACGCAGTATTTT
TRBV4-3	-	-	TRBJ2-3	CASSTQLGADTQYF	TGCGCCAGCAGCACCCAACTAGGCGCAGATACGCAGTATTTT
TRBV2	TRBD2	-	TRBJ2-1	CASSELAGPYNEQFF	TGTGCCAGCAGTGAACTAGCGGGACCCTACAATGAGCAGTTCTTC
TRBV27	-	-	TRBJ2-1	CASSRRTVGEGNEQFF	TGTGCCAGCAGTCGGCGGACAGTGGGAGAGGGCAATGAGCAGTTCTTC
TRBV7-2	-	few	TRBJ2-6	CASSSQGPGANVLTF	TGTGCCAGCAGCTCCCAGGGCCCTGGGGCCAACGTCCTGACTTTC
TRBV4-2	TRBD1	-	TRBJ1-1	CASSHPMTGGHTEAFF	TGTGCCAGCAGCCATCCCATGACAGGGGGCCACACTGAAGCTTTCTTT
TRBV10-3	-	-	TRBJ2-1	CAILTKLNEQFF	TGTGCCATCCTGACAAAACTCAATGAGCAGTTCTTC
TRBV6-5	-	-	TRBJ1-1	CASSYGAGGEAFF	TGTGCCAGCAGTTACGGGGCCGGGGGTGAAGCTTTCTTT
TRBV5-5	-	once	TRBJ2-7	CASSSQYEQYF	TGTGCCAGCAGCTCGCAGTACGAGCAGTACTTC
TRBV7-8	TRBD2	-	TRBJ2-3	CASSRLSGGPSTDTQYF	TGTGCCAGCAGCCGACTATCGGGAGGCCCTAGCACAGATACGCAGTATTTT
TRBV7-8	-	-	TRBJ1-5	CASSPTENQPQHF	TGTGCCAGCAGCCCGACAGAAAATCAGCCCCAGCATTTT
TRBV9	TRBD2	-	TRBJ2-3	CASSDSSGRDTQYF	TGTGCCAGCAGCGACTCTAGCGGGAGGGATACGCAGTATTTT
TRBV7-2	-	-	TRBJ2-1	CASSQGGESSYNEQFF	TGTGCCAGCAGCCAGGGCGGGGAGAGCTCCTACAATGAGCAGTTCTTC
TRBV30	TRBD2	-	TRBJ2-1	CAWGGAGGYNEQFF	TGTGCCTGGGGGGGAGCGGGAGGTTACAATGAGCAGTTCTTC
TRBV11-2	-	-	TRBJ2-5	CASSPTLANGKTQYF	TGTGCCAGCAGCCCGACCCTAGCGAACGGAAAGACCCAGTACTTC
TRBV19	TRBD1	-	TRBJ2-7	CASSTRQGSEQYF	TGTGCCAGTAGTACCAGACAGGGGAGCGAGCAGTACTTC
TRBV10-2	-	few	TRBJ2-1	CASSKQVNNEQFF	TGCGCCAGCAGCAAACAGGTGAACAATGAGCAGTTCTTC
TRBV18	TRBD1	-	TRBJ2-1	CASSNRDRAWNEQFF	TGTGCCAGCTCAAACCGGGACAGGGCTTGGAATGAGCAGTTCTTC
TRBV5-4	-	once	TRBJ2-1	CASSRARDSNSYNEQFF	TGTGCCAGCAGCCGAGCCCGGGACTCCAATTCCTACAATGAGCAGTTCTTC